Sequencing of this T cell receptor (beta chain) was carried out in a study of graft-versus-host responses after intestinal transplantation. Study context: Transplants given to recipients were multivisceral, liver-intestinal, or isolated intestinal. Recipients were all induced with anti-thymocyte globulin, then given tacrolimus and steroids for 3 to 4 years.

Assay used: immunoSEQ multiplex PCR; TCRdb lists only in-frame clones, some missing. The sample holds about 92,000 clones, about 89% seen once. Study-level results: Recipient marrow contained GvH clones, some of which appeared first in ileum or blood.

A word on this clone: The target antigen is unknown.

The CDR3 sequence is 12 residues long. The V gene's germline CDR1 is SQVTM and CDR2 ANQGSEA. The ends lost 6 bases at V and 1 base at J; junction bases unmatched: 3. The receptor was isolated from a human donor who received an intestinal transplant. Sequencing was performed on unstimulated CD8+ T cells sorted from spleen or lymph node cells, taken before intestinal transplant. J is TRBJ2-7 and V is TRBV29-1; 7 nucleotides agree with TRBD1. In nucleotides, the CDR3 is TGCAGCGTAACAGGGGAATCCTACGAGCAGTACTTC. Encoded protein: CSVTGESYEQYF.